This paragraph covers one T cell receptor beta chain sequence. This CDR3 is built from 14 residues. From germline, CDR1 is MNHNY and CDR2 SVGAGI (reference sequence). The V end was cut by 5 bases, the J end by 2 bases, with 12 bases between. TCRdb re-derived calls from the 5' RACE reads in MiXCR, one entry per CDR3 protein. The data hold around 100,000 distinct CDR3 sequences, with under 20% observed a single time. This entry is derived from a study of T cells of healthy individuals. The chain employs TRBV6-6 and TRBJ1-1; TRBD1 is a possible D gene (5 bases). The source of this sequence is a human donor in good health. As DNA, the CDR3 is TGTGCCAGCAGTCTAGGGCAGGGAAACACTGAAGCTTTCTTT. Amino acid sequence: CASSLGQGNTEAFF.